This TCR beta chain is from a study of blood T cell repertoires in COVID-19. Original methodology: Quantification of nucleated cells was approximated via reference gene primer amplification. Some clones are missing from TCRdb's copy, which holds only in-frame ones; the method was immunoSEQ multiplex PCR. That table supplies the V and J calls and clone size; D and trimming were determined from the DNA. The sample lists approximately 85,000 clones, 75% to 90% occurring once. This clone has only a few counts. This CDR3 comprises 18 residues. The V end was cut by 3 bases, the J end by 1 base, with 19 bases between. The germline CDR1 and CDR2 sequences are MNHEY and SMNVEV (reference sequence).

The chain couples TRBV27 to TRBJ1-3; D gene unclear. This receptor was taken from a man aged 50-60 years with active or convalescent COVID-19. The sequencing sample was made of peripheral blood. The CDR3 spells CASSFYTGLRLSGNTIYF. The CDR3 DNA follows: TGTGCCAGCAGTTTTTACACGGGCCTCAGACTATCTGGAAACACCATATATTTT.